Sequencing of this TCR beta chain was carried out in a study of blood T cell repertoires in COVID-19. Looking at the study overall: Material from acute and convalescent COVID-19 was sourced from the United States, Italy and Spain. Sources were T cells, B-cell-depleted T cells, or PBMCs; the material itself was cDNA or gDNA.

In the original workflow: Reference gene primer amplification gave estimated nucleated cell counts. Measured with immunoSEQ multiplex PCR; TCRdb has only the in-frame clones, and not every one. The DNA was the basis for D and trimming; V, J and clone size are from that table. There are 25,000 to 35,000 clones in the sample; about 92% occur only once, and 7.5% to 9% lies in the top ten. The length of the CDR3 is 15 residues. Trimming removed 4 bases from V and 6 bases from J; junction bases left unmatched: 11. Germline values: CDR1 SGHRS, CDR2 YFSETQ. This clone was picked up one time. V gene TRBV5-1 combines with J gene TRBJ2-7; 9 nucleotides agree with TRBD1. Sequencing was carried out using peripheral blood. The receptor was derived from a man between 70 and 80 years old with active or convalescent COVID-19. In DNA form, the CDR3 reads TGCGCCAGCAGCCCGGGACAGGGACTGCTTGGCGAGCAGTACTTC. This sequence encodes CASSPGQGLLGEQYF. Full variable domain (remainder filled in from reference TRBV5-1 and TRBJ2-7): KAGVTQTPRYLIKTRGQQVTLSCSPISGHRSVSWYQQTPGQGLQFLFEYFSETQRNKGNFPGRFSGRQFSNSRSEMNVSTLELGDSALYLCASSPGQGLLGEQYFGPGTRLTVT.